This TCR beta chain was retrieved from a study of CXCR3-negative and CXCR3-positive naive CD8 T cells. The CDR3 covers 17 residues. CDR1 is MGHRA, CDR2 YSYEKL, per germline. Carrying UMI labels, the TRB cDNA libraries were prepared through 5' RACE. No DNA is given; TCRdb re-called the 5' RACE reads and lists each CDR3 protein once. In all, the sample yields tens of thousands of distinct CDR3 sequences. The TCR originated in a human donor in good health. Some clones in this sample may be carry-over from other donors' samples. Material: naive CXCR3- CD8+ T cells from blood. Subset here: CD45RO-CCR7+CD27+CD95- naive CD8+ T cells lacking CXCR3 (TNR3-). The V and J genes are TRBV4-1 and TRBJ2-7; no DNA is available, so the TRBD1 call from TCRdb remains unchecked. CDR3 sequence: CASSTWGSGTGPDEQYF.